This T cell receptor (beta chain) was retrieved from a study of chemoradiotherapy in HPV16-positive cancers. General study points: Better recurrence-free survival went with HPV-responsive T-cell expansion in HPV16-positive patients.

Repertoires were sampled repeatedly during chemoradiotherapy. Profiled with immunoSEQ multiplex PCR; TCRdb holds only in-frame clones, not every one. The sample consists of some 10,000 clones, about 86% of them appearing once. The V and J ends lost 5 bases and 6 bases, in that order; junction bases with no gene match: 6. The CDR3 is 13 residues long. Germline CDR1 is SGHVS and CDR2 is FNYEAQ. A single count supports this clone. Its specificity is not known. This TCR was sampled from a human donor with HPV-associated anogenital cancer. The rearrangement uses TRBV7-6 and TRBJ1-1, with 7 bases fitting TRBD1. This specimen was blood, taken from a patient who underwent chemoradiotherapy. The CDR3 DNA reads TGTGCCAGCAGCATTGGACAGGCCTCTGAAGCTTTCTTT. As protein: CASSIGQASEAFF.